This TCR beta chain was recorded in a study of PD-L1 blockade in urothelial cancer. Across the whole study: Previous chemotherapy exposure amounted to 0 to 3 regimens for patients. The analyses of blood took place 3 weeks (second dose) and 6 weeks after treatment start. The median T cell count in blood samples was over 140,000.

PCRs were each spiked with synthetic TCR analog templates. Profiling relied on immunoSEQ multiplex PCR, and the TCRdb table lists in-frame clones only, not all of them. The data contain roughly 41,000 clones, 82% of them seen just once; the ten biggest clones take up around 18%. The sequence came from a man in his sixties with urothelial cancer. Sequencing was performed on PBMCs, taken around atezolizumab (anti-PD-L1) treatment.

The CDR3 region is CASSERRAETQYF. The CDR3, as DNA: TGTGCCAGCAGTGAAAGGAGAGCGGAGACCCAGTACTTC. The rearrangement links TRBV6-1 to TRBJ2-5; the D is unclear. This CDR3 is built from 13 residues. Germline V gene sequence: CDR1 MNHNS, CDR2 SASEGT. Trimming pared 2 bases from V and 5 bases from J, leaving 9 bases between.